This T cell receptor (beta chain) stems from a study of blood T cell repertoires in COVID-19. In the study overall: Some COVID-19 samples were acute and others convalescent; all came from the United States, Italy and Spain. Sources were T cells, B-cell-depleted T cells, or PBMCs; the material itself was cDNA or gDNA.

V dropped 6 bases and J dropped 3 bases, with 12 bases sitting between them. Germline loops: CDR1 MNHEY, CDR2 SMNVEV (reference sequence). CDR3 length: 13 residues. Donors of Cohort 3 who recovered were those that had two negative PCRs, clearance, or symptom resolution. Per the authors' pipeline: It was from reference gene primer amplification that nucleated cell counts were estimated. The method was immunoSEQ multiplex PCR; TCRdb's version includes in-frame clones alone and lacks a portion of them. The V and J calls and clone size are taken from that table; D and trimming were inferred from the DNA. Among roughly 320,000 clones, over 75% were seen once, and the ten largest hold approximately 4.1%. On this clone itself: Other nucleotide sequences in the sample specify the same CDR3.

Material for sequencing was PBMCs or T cells enriched from blood (not recorded which). The clonotype originates from a man in his thirties or forties who had recovered from COVID-19. The chain has TRBV27 and TRBJ2-7; the D gene is possibly TRBD1 (6 bases). The CDR3 coding sequence is TGTGCCAGCAGCTACAGGGCAAGCTACGAGCAGTACTTC. It translates to CASSYRASYEQYF.